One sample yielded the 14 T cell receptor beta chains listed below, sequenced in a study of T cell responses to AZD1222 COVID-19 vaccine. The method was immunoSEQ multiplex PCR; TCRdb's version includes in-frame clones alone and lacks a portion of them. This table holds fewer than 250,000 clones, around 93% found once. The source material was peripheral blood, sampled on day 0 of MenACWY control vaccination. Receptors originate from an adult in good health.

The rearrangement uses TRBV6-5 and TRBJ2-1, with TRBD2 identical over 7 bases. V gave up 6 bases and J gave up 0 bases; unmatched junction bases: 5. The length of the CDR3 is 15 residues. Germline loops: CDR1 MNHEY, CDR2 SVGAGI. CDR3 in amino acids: CASRRGTSSYNEQFF. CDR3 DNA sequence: TGTGCCAGCAGGCGGGGGACGAGCTCCTACAATGAGCAGTTCTTC.

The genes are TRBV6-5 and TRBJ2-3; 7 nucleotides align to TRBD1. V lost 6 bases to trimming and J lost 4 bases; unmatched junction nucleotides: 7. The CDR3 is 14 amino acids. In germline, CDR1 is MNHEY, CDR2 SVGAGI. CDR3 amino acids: CASRREGAADTQYF. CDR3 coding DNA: TGTGCCAGCAGACGAGAGGGGGCGGCAGATACGCAGTATTTT.

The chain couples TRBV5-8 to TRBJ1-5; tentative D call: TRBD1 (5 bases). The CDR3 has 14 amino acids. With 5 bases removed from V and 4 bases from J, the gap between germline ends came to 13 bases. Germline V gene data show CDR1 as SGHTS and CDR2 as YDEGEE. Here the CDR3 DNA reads TGTGCCAGCAGACGGGGCCCCACAAATCAGCCCCAGCATTTT. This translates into CASRRGPTNQPQHF. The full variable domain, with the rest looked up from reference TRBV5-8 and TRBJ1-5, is EAGVTQSPTHLIKTRGQQATLRCSPISGHTSVYWYQQALGLGLQFLLWYDEGEERNRGNFPPRFSGRQFPNYSSELNVNALELEDSALYLCASRRGPTNQPQHFGDGTRLSIL.

The CDR3, as DNA: TGTGCCAGCAGTTGGAACCACGAGGGAGCGACCCAGTACTTC. Its translation is CASSWNHEGATQYF. V is TRBV6-6 and J is TRBJ2-5, with D possibly TRBD2 on 5 matching bases. The V and J ends lost 4 bases and 7 bases respectively, with 16 bases between them. Germline-derived CDR1 and CDR2 are MNHNY and SVGAGI (reference sequence). This CDR3 comprises 14 residues.

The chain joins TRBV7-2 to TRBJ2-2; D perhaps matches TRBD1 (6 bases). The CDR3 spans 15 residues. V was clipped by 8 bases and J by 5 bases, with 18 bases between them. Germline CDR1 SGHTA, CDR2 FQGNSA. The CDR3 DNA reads TGTGCCAGCGCCAAGACCGGGACACCAACCGGGGAGCTGTTTTTT. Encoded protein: CASAKTGTPTGELFF.

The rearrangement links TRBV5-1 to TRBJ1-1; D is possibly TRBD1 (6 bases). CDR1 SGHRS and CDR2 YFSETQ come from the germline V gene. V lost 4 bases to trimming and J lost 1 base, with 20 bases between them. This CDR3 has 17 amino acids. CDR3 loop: CASSPGAWGPGNTEAFF. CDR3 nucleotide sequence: TGCGCCAGCAGCCCGGGTGCGTGGGGGCCGGGGAACACTGAAGCTTTCTTT. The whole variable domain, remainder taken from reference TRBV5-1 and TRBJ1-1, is KAGVTQTPRYLIKTRGQQVTLSCSPISGHRSVSWYQQTPGQGLQFLFEYFSETQRNKGNFPGRFSGRQFSNSRSEMNVSTLELGDSALYLCASSPGAWGPGNTEAFFGQGTRLTVV.

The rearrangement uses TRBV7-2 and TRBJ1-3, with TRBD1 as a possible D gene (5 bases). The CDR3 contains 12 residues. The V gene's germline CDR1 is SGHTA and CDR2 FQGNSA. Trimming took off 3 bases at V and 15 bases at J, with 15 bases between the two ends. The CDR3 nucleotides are TGTGCCAGCAGCTTGTCGGGACCGCCGACATATTTT. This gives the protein CASSLSGPPTYF.

The CDR3 spells CASSAWDRSSSPLHF. In DNA, the CDR3 is TGTGCCAGCAGCGCCTGGGACAGGTCAAGTTCACCCCTCCACTTT. This sequence joins TRBV7-2 and TRBJ1-6; 8 positions match TRBD1. This CDR3 comprises 15 residues. Germline CDR1 reads SGHTA; CDR2 reads FQGNSA. V dropped 5 bases and J dropped 9; count of bases not matched to a gene: 9.

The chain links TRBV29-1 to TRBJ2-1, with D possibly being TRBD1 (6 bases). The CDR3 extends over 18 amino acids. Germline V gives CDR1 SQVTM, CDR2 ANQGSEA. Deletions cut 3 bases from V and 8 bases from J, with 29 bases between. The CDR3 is CSVEGLDSPGIGIDEQFF. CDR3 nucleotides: TGCAGCGTTGAGGGATTGGACAGTCCGGGTATAGGGATCGATGAGCAGTTCTTC.

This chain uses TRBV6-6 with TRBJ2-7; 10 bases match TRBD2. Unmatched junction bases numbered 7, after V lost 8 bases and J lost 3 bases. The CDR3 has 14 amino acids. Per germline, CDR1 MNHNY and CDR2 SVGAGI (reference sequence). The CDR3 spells CASVAAGGSYEQYF. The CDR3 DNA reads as TGTGCCAGCGTGGCAGCGGGGGGGAGCTACGAGCAGTACTTC.

The CDR3 DNA is TGTGCCAGCAGCCCCCAGGGGGTTAGCCAAGAGACCCAGTACTTC. Translation: CASSPQGVSQETQYF. The chain recombines TRBV7-2 with TRBJ2-5, with TRBD1 matching over 7 bases. Germline V lookup: CDR1 SGHTA, CDR2 FQGNSA. The CDR3 covers 15 residues. V was clipped by 5 bases and J by 1 base; unmatched bases: 7. The variable domain in full, with the rest retrieved from reference TRBV7-2 and TRBJ2-5, is GAGVSQSPSNKVTEKGKDVELRCDPISGHTALYWYRQSLGQGLEFLIYFQGNSAPDKSGLPSDRFSAERTGGSVSTLTIQRTQQEDSAVYLCASSPQGVSQETQYFGPGTRLLVL.

The CDR3 loop is CAWSVIGAGVTLHF. Written as DNA, the CDR3 is TGTGCCTGGAGTGTAATTGGGGCGGGGGTTACCCTCCACTTT. The rearrangement joins TRBV30 to TRBJ1-6; tentative D call: TRBD1 (5 bases). The V and J ends lost 0 bases and 14 bases respectively, with 17 bases between them. The CDR3 runs 14 residues. CDR1 GTSNPN and CDR2 SVGIG come from the germline V gene (reference sequence).

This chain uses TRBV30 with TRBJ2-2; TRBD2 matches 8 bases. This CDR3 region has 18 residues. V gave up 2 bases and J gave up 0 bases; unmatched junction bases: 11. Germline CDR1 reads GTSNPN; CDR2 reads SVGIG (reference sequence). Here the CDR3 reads CAWSMGLGNIPNTGELFF. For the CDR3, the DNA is TGTGCCTGGAGTATGGGACTAGGCAACATCCCGAACACCGGGGAGCTGTTTTTT.

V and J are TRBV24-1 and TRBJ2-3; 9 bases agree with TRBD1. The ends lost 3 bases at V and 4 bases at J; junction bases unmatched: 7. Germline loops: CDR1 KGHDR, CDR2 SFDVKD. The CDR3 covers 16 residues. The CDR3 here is CATSDPTGGRADTQYF. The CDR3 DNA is TGTGCCACCAGTGATCCCACAGGGGGCCGGGCAGATACGCAGTATTTT.